The entry that follows covers one T cell receptor beta chain sequence. Its specificity is not known. Germline and junction disagree at one end, which may indicate a read error. The analysis combined second doses at about 4 or about 12 weeks. Produced via immunoSEQ multiplex PCR; TCRdb's table is partial and in-frame only. The repertoire has about 160,000 clones, 88% of them found once; the top ten carry more than 4%. This record belongs to a study of T cell responses to AZD1222 COVID-19 vaccine. Study-wide findings and caveats: Among vaccine-associated CD4 TCRs, coverage spanned spike, with dominance at 160-218 and 743-854. Only five or six AZD1222 recipients were seropositive at baseline.

The germline gives CDR1 SGHVS, CDR2 FNYEAQ. The CDR3 has 11 residues. The J gene is TRBJ2-5, the V gene TRBV7-6, with D unresolved. The clonotype originates from an adult who received the AZD1222 COVID-19 vaccine. The sequenced sample was peripheral blood, obtained 28 days after the second AZD1222 dose. The CDR3 DNA reads TGTGCCAGCAGCCAACAAGCGACCCAGTACTTC. It specifies CASSQQATQYF.